This T cell receptor beta chain is from a study of T cell changes during pregnancy in multiple sclerosis. Some clones are missing from TCRdb's copy, which holds only in-frame ones; the method was immunoSEQ multiplex PCR. Of approximately 71,000 clones listed, roughly 92% are singletons. This clone has only a few counts. V lost 3 bases and J lost 2, with 12 bases in between. The germline V gene encodes CDR1 WSHSY and CDR2 SAAADI. This CDR3 has 15 amino acids. The source was peripheral blood, collected in the second trimester of pregnancy. The clonotype was recovered from a female donor with multiple sclerosis, enrolled in a pregnancy study. The gene calls are TRBV10-2 and TRBJ2-3; D might be TRBD1 (6 bases). CDR3 residues: CASSEGGASTDTQYF. The CDR3 bases are TGCGCCAGCAGTGAAGGGGGAGCTTCCACAGATACGCAGTATTTT.